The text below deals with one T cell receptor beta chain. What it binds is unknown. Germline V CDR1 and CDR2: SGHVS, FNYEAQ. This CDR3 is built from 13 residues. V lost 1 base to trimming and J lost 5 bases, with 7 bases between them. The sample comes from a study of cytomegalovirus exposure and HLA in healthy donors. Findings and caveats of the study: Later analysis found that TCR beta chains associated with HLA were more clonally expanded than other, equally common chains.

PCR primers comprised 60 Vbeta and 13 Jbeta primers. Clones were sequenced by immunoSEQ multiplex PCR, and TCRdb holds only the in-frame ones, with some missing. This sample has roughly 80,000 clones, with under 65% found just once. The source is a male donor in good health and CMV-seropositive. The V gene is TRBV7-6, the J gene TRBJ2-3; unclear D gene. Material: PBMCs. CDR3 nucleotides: TGTGCCAGCAGCTTAGGAAGGAGAGATACGCAGTATTTT. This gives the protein CASSLGRRDTQYF.